The T cell receptor beta chain under discussion was sequenced for a study of CD8 T cells in Susac syndrome. CD8+ and CD4+ blood T cells underwent TCR beta sequencing. The RNA input was about 0.5 to 1 ug, and it was reverse transcribed with random hexamers. MiXCR was run by TCRdb on the immunoSEQ multiplex PCR reads, yielding one entry per CDR3 protein. In the table there are hundreds of thousands of distinct CDR3 sequences, over 85% of which are singletons. The V gene lost 7 bases and the J gene lost 1 base, with 14 bases spanning the gap. Germline CDR1 is LNHDA and CDR2 is SQIVND (reference sequence). The CDR3 runs 14 residues.

The V call is TRBV19, the J call TRBJ2-7; a weak D match, TRBD2 (5 bases). The sequencing input was CD4+ T cells from PBMCs. This clonotype originated in a human donor with multiple sclerosis. CDR3 bases: TGTGCCAGTAAACTTAGCGAGCTTTCCTACGAGCAGTACTTC. It codes for CASKLSELSYEQYF.